Following are 3 T cell receptor beta chains from one sample sequenced in a study of CXCR3-negative and CXCR3-positive naive CD8 T cells. The study made its TRB cDNA libraries by 5' RACE, adding UMI labels. TCRdb derives one entry per CDR3 protein from the 5' RACE reads, leaving out DNA. The sample has some 150,000 distinct CDR3 sequences; the top ten hold 0.45% to 0.6%. Their recognized antigens are unknown. Study-wide findings and caveats: Naive CXCR3-positive cells had TRB CDR3s more hydrophobic than those of CXCR3-negative naive cells.

Input material: naive CXCR3+ CD8+ T cells from blood. Documented subset: CD45RO-CCR7+CD27+CD95- naive CD8+ T cells expressing CXCR3 (TNR3+). Receptor source: a human donor in good health. Some clones in this sample may be carry-over from other donors' samples.

V and J are TRBV9 and TRBJ2-3. From germline, CDR1 is SGDLS and CDR2 YYNGEE. The CDR3 extends over 15 amino acids. CDR3 amino acids: CASSVAQQLTDTQYF.

The chain couples TRBV19 to TRBJ2-3; the TCRdb call, TRBD2, lacks DNA for checking. The germline CDR1 and CDR2 sequences are LNHDA and SQIVND (reference sequence). The CDR3 contains 17 residues. The CDR3 loop is CASSIGQAGGETDTQYF.

The rearrangement joins TRBV28 to TRBJ1-5; as DNA is missing, the TRBD1 call by TCRdb cannot be tested. The CDR3 contains 17 residues. Looked up from germline, CDR1 is MDHEN and CDR2 is SYDVKM. The CDR3 spells CASAPTPGGHGNQPQHF.